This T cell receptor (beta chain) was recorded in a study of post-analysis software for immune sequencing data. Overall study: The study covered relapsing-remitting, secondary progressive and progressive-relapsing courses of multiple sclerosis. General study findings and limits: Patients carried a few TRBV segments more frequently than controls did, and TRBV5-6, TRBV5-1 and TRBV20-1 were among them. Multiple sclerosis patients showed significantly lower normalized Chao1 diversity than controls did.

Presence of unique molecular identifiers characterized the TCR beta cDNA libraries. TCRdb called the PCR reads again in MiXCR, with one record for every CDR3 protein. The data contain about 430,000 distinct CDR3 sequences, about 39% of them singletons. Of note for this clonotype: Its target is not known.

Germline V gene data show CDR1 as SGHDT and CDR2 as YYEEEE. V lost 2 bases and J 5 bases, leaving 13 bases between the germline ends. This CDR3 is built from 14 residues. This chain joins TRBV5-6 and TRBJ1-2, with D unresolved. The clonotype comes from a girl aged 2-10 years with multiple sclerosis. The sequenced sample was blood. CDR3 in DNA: TGTGCCAGCAGCTTTGTTTCGGGCCTTTATGGCTACACCTTC. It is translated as CASSFVSGLYGYTF.